The clone carrying this T cell receptor (beta chain) was found a few times. CDR1 and CDR2 (germline): MNHGY, SAAAGT. The V end was cut by 4 bases, the J end by 0 bases, with 7 bases between. The CDR3 is 13 amino acids. TCRdb keeps only in-frame clones here, not all; method: immunoSEQ multiplex PCR. The table shows about 20,000 clones, with 26% occurring only once. Treatment in this sample: randomized to nivolumab then ipilimumab (arm A) or the reverse (arm B). No patient had prior DNA-damaging chemotherapy. The source of the sample is a study of sequential checkpoint blockade in melanoma. Across the whole study: Arm A got nivolumab then ipilimumab; arm B the reverse, 1:1.

The rearrangement links TRBV6-8 to TRBJ2-7; D ambiguous. This sample comprised tumor tissue (inferred from file names), obtained from a patient given nivolumab and ipilimumab in sequence. The sequence came from a human donor with melanoma. The CDR3 loop is CASSSTFSYEQYF. The CDR3 region has the DNA TGTGCCAGCAGTTCCACCTTCTCCTACGAGCAGTACTTC.